This passage covers 18 T cell receptor beta chains from one sample sequenced in a study of T cell responses to AZD1222 COVID-19 vaccine. Repertoires were generated with immunoSEQ multiplex PCR, while TCRdb's copy carries only in-frame clones and drops some. The sample lists 100,000 to 110,000 clones; about 85% were seen once. Sequencing was performed on peripheral blood, taken on day 0 of AZD1222 vaccination. The receptors stem from an adult in good health.

The chain combines TRBV5-4 with TRBJ2-5, with 7 bases identical to TRBD1. This CDR3 region has 15 residues. Germline V gene lookup returns CDR1 SGHNT and CDR2 YYREEE (reference sequence). The ends lost 0 bases at V and 2 bases at J; junction bases unmatched: 4. Here the CDR3 reads CASSLARGTQETQYF. CDR3 nucleotide sequence: TGTGCCAGCAGCTTGGCCAGGGGGACACAAGAGACCCAGTACTTC.

This chain connects TRBV4-2 to TRBJ2-3; D gene unclear. Germline-derived CDR1 and CDR2 are LGHNA and YNFKEQ. CDR3 length: 14 amino acids. Trimming took off 1 base at V and 0 bases at J, with 5 bases between the two ends. This chain's CDR3 is CASSQVTSTDTQYF. The CDR3 region has the DNA TGTGCCAGCAGCCAAGTAACTAGCACAGATACGCAGTATTTT.

The chain links TRBV7-9 to TRBJ2-2; 13 nucleotides match TRBD2. CDR3 length equals 16 residues. Germline CDR1 reads SEHNR; CDR2 reads FQNEAQ (reference sequence). After removal of 5 bases from V and 3 bases from J, the junction contained 3 bases not matched to a gene. The CDR3 is CASSPGTSGDTGELFF. The CDR3 nucleotides are TGTGCCAGCAGCCCAGGGACTAGCGGGGACACCGGGGAGCTGTTTTTT.

The gene calls are TRBV4-3 and TRBJ2-5; 10 bases line up with TRBD1. Germline CDR1 and CDR2: LGHNA and YSLEER. The CDR3 is made up of 17 amino acids. J gave up 3 bases and V 0 bases, and 7 bases lay outside the gene matches. The CDR3 reads CASSQDRRGTGEETQYF. DNA for the CDR3: TGCGCCAGCAGCCAAGATAGGAGGGGGACAGGGGAAGAGACCCAGTACTTC.

V is TRBV9 and J is TRBJ2-5; no clear D. CDR3 size: 19 residues. With 4 bases removed from V and 1 base from J, the gap between germline ends came to 26 bases. Germline CDR1 SGDLS, CDR2 YYNGEE. CDR3 loop: CASSPSLDKSGGPQETQYF. The CDR3 coding sequence is TGTGCCAGCAGCCCCAGTCTAGACAAATCCGGCGGTCCCCAAGAGACCCAGTACTTC.

Comment on this clone: Other DNA sequences in this sample translate to the same CDR3. The chain combines TRBV6-5 with TRBJ1-3, with D perhaps matching TRBD1 (5 bases). The V and J ends lost 3 bases and 7 bases respectively, with 7 bases between them. This CDR3 region has 12 residues. Germline values: CDR1 MNHEY, CDR2 SVGAGI. Here the CDR3 reads CASSYEGNTIYF. The DNA for the CDR3 is TGTGCCAGCAGTTATGAGGGGAACACCATATATTTT.

The gene calls are TRBV12-3 or TRBV12-4 and TRBJ2-5; D is perhaps TRBD1 (5 bases). V lost 2 bases, J lost 4 bases, and 8 bases lay in between. The CDR3 is 13 residues long. In nucleotides, the CDR3 is TGTGCCAGCAGTTTAACAGGCGGAGAGACCCAGTACTTC. Protein sequence: CASSLTGGETQYF.

The genes are TRBV6-1 and TRBJ2-7, with TRBD1 as a possible D gene (6 bases). Trimming stripped 0 bases from V and 0 bases from J, with 9 bases between. Looked up from germline, CDR1 is MNHNS and CDR2 is SASEGT. The CDR3 contains 15 residues. The CDR3 bases are TGTGCCAGCAGTGAAGCGGACAGTTACTCCTACGAGCAGTACTTC. This gives the protein CASSEADSYSYEQYF.

Here the CDR3 reads CASSLGLAGADTQYF. The CDR3 DNA reads TGTGCCAGCAGCTTGGGACTAGCGGGAGCAGATACGCAGTATTTT. This chain connects TRBV7-9 to TRBJ2-3, with TRBD2 identical over 14 bases. V shed 3 bases, J shed 4 bases, and the junction held 0 bases outside the gene matches. The CDR3 sequence is 15 residues long. The germline gives CDR1 SEHNR, CDR2 FQNEAQ (reference sequence).

V is TRBV7-2 and J is TRBJ2-5; perhaps D is TRBD1 or TRBD2 (5 bases each). V was cut by 5 bases and J by 3 bases, with 19 bases left in between. This CDR3 comprises 16 residues. Germline assignment: CDR1 SGHTA and CDR2 FQGNSA. The CDR3 coding sequence is TGTGCCAGCAGCCCCGCCCACCGGGACGCCGAAGAGACCCAGTACTTC. Translating it yields CASSPAHRDAEETQYF. The whole variable domain, remainder taken from reference TRBV7-2 and TRBJ2-5, is GAGVSQSPSNKVTEKGKDVELRCDPISGHTALYWYRQSLGQGLEFLIYFQGNSAPDKSGLPSDRFSAERTGGSVSTLTIQRTQQEDSAVYLCASSPAHRDAEETQYFGPGTRLLVL.

The CDR3, as DNA: TGCGCCAGCAGCCCGGCCAGGGCTAGCGGGAGGGCCGGGGAAGAGACCCAGTACTTC. Amino acids: CASSPARASGRAGEETQYF. This chain joins TRBV4-1 and TRBJ2-5; TRBD2 agrees at 12 bases. The CDR3 consists of 19 residues. V dropped 4 bases and J dropped 3; count of bases not matched to a gene: 15. Looked up from germline, CDR1 is MGHRA and CDR2 is YSYEKL.

J is TRBJ1-1 and V is TRBV5-6; possible D gene TRBD1, 6 bases. Germline CDR1 and CDR2: SGHDT and YYEEEE. The V end lost 1 base, the J end lost 1 base, and 14 bases lay between the germline ends. The CDR3 sequence is 16 residues long. CDR3 sequence: CASSLQGPMGNTEAFF. CDR3 bases: TGTGCCAGCAGCTTGCAGGGGCCCATGGGGAACACTGAAGCTTTCTTT.

This clone was detected once. The chain combines TRBV5-5 with TRBJ1-5, with 7 bases aligning to TRBD1. CDR1 SGHKS and CDR2 YYEKEE come from the germline V gene (reference sequence). J gave up 0 bases and V 7 bases, and 7 bases lay outside the gene matches. This CDR3 contains 15 residues. The CDR3 coding sequence is TGTGCCAGCCGACTCGGGACAGTTAGCAATCAGCCCCAGCATTTT. Translated: CASRLGTVSNQPQHF.

The CDR3 loop reads CASSTPDPKNMFETQYF. The CDR3 nucleotides are TGTGCCAGCAGCACCCCAGACCCGAAAAACATGTTTGAGACCCAGTACTTC. The V gene is TRBV21-1, the J gene TRBJ2-5. TRBV21-1 represents a pseudogene. This CDR3 is built from 17 residues.

The CDR3 DNA reads TGTGCCACCCGAGGAATGCGAAATGAGCAGTTCTTC. Translated, it gives CATRGMRNEQFF. This chain connects TRBV2 to TRBJ2-1; no definite D call. Trimming took off 10 bases at V and 7 bases at J, with 14 bases between the two ends. The CDR3 is 12 amino acids. CDR1 and CDR2 (germline): SNHLY, FYNNEI.

The chain employs TRBV10-2 and TRBJ2-7; 10 positions agree with TRBD1. V shed 7 bases, J shed 1 base, and the junction held 4 bases outside the gene matches. Germline V gene sequence: CDR1 WSHSY, CDR2 SAAADI. CDR3 size: 14 residues. CDR3 in amino acids: CASMGQGSSYEQYF. CDR3 DNA sequence: TGCGCCAGCATGGGACAGGGGTCTTCCTACGAGCAGTACTTC.

The chain employs TRBV15 and TRBJ1-3; D is perhaps TRBD1 (5 bases). Germline V gene data show CDR1 as LNHNV and CDR2 as YYDKDF (reference sequence). CDR3 length: 20 amino acids. V was pared by 1 base and J by 0 bases, with 22 bases between. Written as DNA, the CDR3 is TGTGCCACCAGCAGAGGGGTCCTTCCAAACAGGTTTATCTCTGGAAACACCATATATTTT. Its translation: CATSRGVLPNRFISGNTIYF. Full variable domain (outside the CDR3, taken from reference TRBV15 and TRBJ1-3): DAMVIQNPRYQVTQFGKPVTLSCSQTLNHNVMYWYQQKSSQAPKLLFHYYDKDFNNEADTPDNFQSRRPNTSFCFLDIRSPGLGDTAMYLCATSRGVLPNRFISGNTIYFGEGSWLTVV.

V usage is TRBV7-9 and J usage is TRBJ2-5; D not resolved. V was trimmed by 5 bases and J by 5 bases, leaving 12 bases between them. The CDR3 covers 13 residues. Germline-derived CDR1 and CDR2 are SEHNR and FQNEAQ (reference sequence). The CDR3 sequence: CASSAPLRETQYF. In nucleotides, the CDR3 is TGTGCCAGCAGCGCCCCCCTAAGGGAGACCCAGTACTTC. The full variable domain, rest sourced from reference TRBV7-9 and TRBJ2-5, is DTGVSQNPRHKITKRGQNVTFRCDPISEHNRLYWYRQTLGQGPEFLTYFQNEAQLEKSRLLSDRFSAERPKGSFSTLEIQRTEQGDSAMYLCASSAPLRETQYFGPGTRLLVL.